The clone carrying this T cell receptor beta chain was observed once. The sample is drawn from a study of blood T cell repertoires in COVID-19. Study-level information: Sources were T cells, B-cell-depleted T cells, or PBMCs; the material itself was cDNA or gDNA.

The CDR3 spans 19 residues. Unmatched junction bases numbered 16, after V lost 5 bases and J lost 0 bases. Germline-derived CDR1 and CDR2 are SNHLY and FYNNEI. Sequencing used immunoSEQ multiplex PCR; TCRdb keeps in-frame clones, though not all of them. Seen here are tens of thousands of clones, 80% to 90% observed once, and the top ten hold about 5%. This sequence joins TRBV2 and TRBJ2-3; 8 bases align to TRBD2. This clonotype was obtained from a human donor in a cohort sampled during active COVID-19. Sequencing used peripheral blood. The DNA of the CDR3 is TGTGCCAGCAGTTACCGCCCAGCGGGGGAATCTCCTAGCACAGATACGCAGTATTTT. Amino acids: CASSYRPAGESPSTDTQYF.